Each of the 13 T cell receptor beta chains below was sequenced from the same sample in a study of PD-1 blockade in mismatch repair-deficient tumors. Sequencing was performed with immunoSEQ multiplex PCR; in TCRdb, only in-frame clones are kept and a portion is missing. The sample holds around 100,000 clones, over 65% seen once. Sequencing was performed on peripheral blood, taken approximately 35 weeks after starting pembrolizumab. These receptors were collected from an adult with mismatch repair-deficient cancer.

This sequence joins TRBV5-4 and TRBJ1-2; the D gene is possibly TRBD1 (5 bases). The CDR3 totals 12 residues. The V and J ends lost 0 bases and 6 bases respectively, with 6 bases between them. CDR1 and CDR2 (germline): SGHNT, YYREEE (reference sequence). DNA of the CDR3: TGTGCCAGCAGCTTGGCAGGGAATGGCTACACCTTC. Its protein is CASSLAGNGYTF.

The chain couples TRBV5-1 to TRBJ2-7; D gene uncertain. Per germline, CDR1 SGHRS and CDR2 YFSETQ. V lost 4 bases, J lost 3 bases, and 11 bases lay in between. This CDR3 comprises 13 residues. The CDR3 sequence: CASSLGPDYEQYF. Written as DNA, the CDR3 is TGCGCCAGCAGCCTAGGGCCTGACTACGAGCAGTACTTC.

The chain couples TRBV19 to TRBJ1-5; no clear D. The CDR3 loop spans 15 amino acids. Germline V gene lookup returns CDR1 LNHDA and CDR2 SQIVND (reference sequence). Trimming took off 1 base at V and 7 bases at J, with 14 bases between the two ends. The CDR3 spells CASSIGVGVGQPQHF. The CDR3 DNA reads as TGTGCCAGTAGTATAGGCGTCGGGGTTGGGCAGCCCCAGCATTTT.

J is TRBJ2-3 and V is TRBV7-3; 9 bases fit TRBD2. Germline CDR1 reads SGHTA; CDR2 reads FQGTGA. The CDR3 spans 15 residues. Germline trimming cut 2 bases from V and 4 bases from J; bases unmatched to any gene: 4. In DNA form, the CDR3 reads TGTGCCAGCAGCTTAGCGGGAGGGCCTCCAGATACGCAGTATTTT. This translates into CASSLAGGPPDTQYF.

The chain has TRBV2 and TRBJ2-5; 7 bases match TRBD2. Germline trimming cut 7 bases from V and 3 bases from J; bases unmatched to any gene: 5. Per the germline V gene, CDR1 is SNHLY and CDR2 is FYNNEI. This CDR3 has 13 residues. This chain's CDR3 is CASMGTIKETQYF. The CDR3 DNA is TGTGCCAGCATGGGGACTATTAAAGAGACCCAGTACTTC. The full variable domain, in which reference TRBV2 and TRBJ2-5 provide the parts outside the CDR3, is EPEVTQTPSHQVTQMGQEVILRCVPISNHLYFYWYRQILGQKVEFLVSFYNNEISEKSEIFDDQFSVERPDGSNFTLKIRSTKLEDSAMYFCASMGTIKETQYFGPGTRLLVL.

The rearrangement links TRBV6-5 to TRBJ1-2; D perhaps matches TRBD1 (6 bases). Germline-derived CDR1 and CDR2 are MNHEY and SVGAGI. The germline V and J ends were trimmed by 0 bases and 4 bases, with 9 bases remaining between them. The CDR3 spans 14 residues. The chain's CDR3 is CASSYSGASYGYTF. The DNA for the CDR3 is TGTGCCAGCAGTTACTCGGGGGCTTCCTATGGCTACACCTTC.

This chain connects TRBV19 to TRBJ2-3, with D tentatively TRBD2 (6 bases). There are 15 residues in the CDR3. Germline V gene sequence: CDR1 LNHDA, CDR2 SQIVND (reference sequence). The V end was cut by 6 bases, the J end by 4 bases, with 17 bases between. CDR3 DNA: TGTGCCAGTAGACAGGCGCGGGATTCTGCAGATACGCAGTATTTT. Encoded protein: CASRQARDSADTQYF.

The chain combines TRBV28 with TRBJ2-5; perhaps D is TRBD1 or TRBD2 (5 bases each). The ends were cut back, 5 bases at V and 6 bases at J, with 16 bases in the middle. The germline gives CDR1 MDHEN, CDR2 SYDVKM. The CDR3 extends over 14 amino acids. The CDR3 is CASSPGDGRQTQYF. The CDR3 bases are TGTGCCAGCAGTCCTGGGGACGGTCGACAGACCCAGTACTTC.

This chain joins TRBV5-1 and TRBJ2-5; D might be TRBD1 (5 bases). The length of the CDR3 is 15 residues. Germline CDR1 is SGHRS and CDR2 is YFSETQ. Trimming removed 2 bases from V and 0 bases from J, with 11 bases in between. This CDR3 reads CASSFQGPDQETQYF. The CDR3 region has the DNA TGCGCCAGCAGCTTTCAGGGCCCCGACCAAGAGACCCAGTACTTC.

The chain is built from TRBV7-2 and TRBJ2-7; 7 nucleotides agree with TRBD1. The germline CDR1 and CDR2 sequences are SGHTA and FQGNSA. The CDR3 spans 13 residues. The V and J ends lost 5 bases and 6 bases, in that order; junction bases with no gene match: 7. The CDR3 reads CASSESDRVEQYF. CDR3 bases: TGTGCCAGCAGCGAATCTGACAGGGTCGAGCAGTACTTC.

The CDR3 loop is CASSQGTGTYEQYF. In DNA form, the CDR3 reads TGCGCCAGCAGCCAAGGGACAGGGACCTACGAGCAGTACTTC. The rearrangement joins TRBV5-1 to TRBJ2-7; TRBD1 matches 9 bases. CDR3 length: 14 residues. From germline, CDR1 is SGHRS and CDR2 YFSETQ. V lost 4 bases and J lost 2; bases outside the gene matches: 4.

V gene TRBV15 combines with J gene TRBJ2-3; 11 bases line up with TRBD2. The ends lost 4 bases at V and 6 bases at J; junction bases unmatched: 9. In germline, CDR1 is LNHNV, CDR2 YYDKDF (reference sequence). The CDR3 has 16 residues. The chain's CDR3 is CATSIGLAGAVDTQYF. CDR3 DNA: TGTGCCACCAGCATCGGACTAGCGGGTGCCGTGGATACGCAGTATTTT.

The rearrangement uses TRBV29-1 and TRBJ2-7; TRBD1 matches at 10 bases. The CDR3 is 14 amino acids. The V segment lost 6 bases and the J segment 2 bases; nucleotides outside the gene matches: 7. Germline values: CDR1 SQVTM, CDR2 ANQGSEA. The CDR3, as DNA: TGCAGCGTCGAACCGGGGACAGGGGCCTACGAGCAGTACTTC. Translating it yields CSVEPGTGAYEQYF.